These 16 T cell receptor beta chains were all obtained from the same sample, sequenced in a study of post-analysis software for immune sequencing data. The study's findings and limits: Patients had higher frequencies than controls of about 5 TRBV segments, including TRBV5-6, TRBV5-1 and TRBV20-1.

Each TCR beta cDNA library carried unique molecular identifiers. Each CDR3 protein gets one entry after TCRdb re-called the PCR reads with MiXCR. The sample records fewer than 850,000 distinct CDR3 sequences, around 27% being singletons. No cognate antigen is known for these TCRs. Sequencing was done on a sample of blood. The source of these receptors is a girl under 18 with multiple sclerosis.

The V gene is TRBV5-1, the J gene TRBJ2-6; D tentatively reads TRBD1 or TRBD2 (5 bases each). Per germline, CDR1 SGHRS and CDR2 YFSETQ. This CDR3 region has 17 residues. Trimming removed 2 bases at V and 2 bases at J, with 14 bases between. In DNA, the CDR3 is TGCGCCAGCAGCTTCTCTTCCGGGACGACTGGGGCCAACGTCCTGACTTTC. This sequence encodes CASSFSSGTTGANVLTF.

There are many counts of this clonotype. The V gene is TRBV20-1, the J gene TRBJ2-7; 7 positions match TRBD1. V shed 6 bases, J shed 3 bases, and the junction held 14 bases outside the gene matches. The germline gives CDR1 DFQATT, CDR2 SNEGSKA (reference sequence). The CDR3 has 15 amino acids. CDR3 bases: TGCAGTGCGCAGAATCGACAGGGAGCCCACTACGAGCAGTACTTC. Its protein product is CSAQNRQGAHYEQYF.

The chain joins TRBV9 to TRBJ2-3; unclear D gene. Germline V CDR1 and CDR2: SGDLS, YYNGEE. The ends were cut back, 4 bases at V and 3 bases at J, with 9 bases in the middle. The CDR3 has 13 amino acids. The CDR3 loop reads CASSTPVTDTQYF. The CDR3 nucleotides read TGTGCCAGCAGCACCCCCGTAACAGATACGCAGTATTTT.

The rearrangement uses TRBV12-5 and TRBJ2-3, with 7 bases identical to TRBD1. The J segment lost 0 bases and the V segment lost 0 bases, leaving 3 bases of the junction unmatched. From germline, CDR1 is LGHNT and CDR2 FRNRAP. This CDR3 comprises 16 residues. In DNA, the CDR3 is TGTGCTAGTGGTTTGGTTGTGACAGGGAGCACAGATACGCAGTATTTT. This sequence encodes CASGLVVTGSTDTQYF. The complete variable domain, with remaining parts taken from reference TRBV12-5 and TRBJ2-3, reads DARVTQTPRHKVTEMGQEVTMRCQPILGHNTVFWYRQTMMQGLELLAYFRNRAPLDDSGMPKDRFSAEMPDATLATLKIQPSEPRDSAVYFCASGLVVTGSTDTQYFGPGTRLTVL.

The J gene is TRBJ1-2, the V gene TRBV20-1; D may be TRBD1 (6 bases). V lost 3 bases and J 0 bases, leaving 11 bases between the germline ends. In germline, CDR1 is DFQATT, CDR2 SNEGSKA (reference sequence). This CDR3 has 14 amino acids. CDR3 region: CSARADRANYGYTF. In DNA, the CDR3 is TGCAGTGCTAGGGCGGACAGAGCTAACTATGGCTACACCTTC.

This clonotype was seen repeatedly, ten times or more. V is TRBV28 and J is TRBJ2-3; 13 bases line up with TRBD2. With V trimmed by 10 bases and J by 6 bases, 7 bases remained unmatched. This CDR3 has 14 residues. The germline CDR1 and CDR2 sequences are MDHEN and SYDVKM. DNA of the CDR3: TGTGCCATCGCGACTAGCGGGAGGATGGATACGCAGTATTTT. Protein: CAIATSGRMDTQYF. The full variable domain, completed using reference TRBV28 and TRBJ2-3, is DVKVTQSSRYLVKRTGEKVFLECVQDMDHENMFWYRQDPGLGLRLIYFSYDVKMKEKGDIPEGYSVSREKKERFSLILESASTNQTSMYLCAIATSGRMDTQYFGPGTRLTVL.

This sequence joins TRBV19 and TRBJ2-5; 7 bases map to TRBD1. Germline loops: CDR1 LNHDA, CDR2 SQIVND (reference sequence). This CDR3 region has 16 residues. V was clipped by 5 bases and J by 5 bases; unmatched bases: 14. CDR3 DNA sequence: TGTGCCAGTAGTGCCCGACAGGGCACCGTGGTGGAGACCCAGTACTTC. Encoded protein: CASSARQGTVVETQYF.

This clonotype was found a few times. The chain is built from TRBV3-1 and TRBJ2-7, with a weak D call TRBD2 (5 bases). Germline V gene data show CDR1 as LGHDT and CDR2 as YNNKEL (reference sequence). The CDR3 is 14 residues long. Between the trimmed V and J ends, which lost 1 base and 2 bases, there was a span of 9 bases. The CDR3 DNA follows: TGTGCCAGCAGCCAAGGCCTAGCTGCCTACGAGCAGTACTTC. It translates to CASSQGLAAYEQYF.

CDR3 DNA sequence: TGTGCCAGCAGCCGACAGGGCCCGGGGACTGAAGCTTTCTTT. Its protein product is CASSRQGPGTEAFF. This rearrangement joins TRBV7-9 to TRBJ1-1; 7 positions match TRBD1. CDR1 and CDR2 from the germline V gene are SEHNR and FQNEAQ (reference sequence). This CDR3 comprises 14 residues. V gave up 5 bases and J gave up 5 bases; unmatched junction bases: 8.

The chain links TRBV29-1 to TRBJ2-7; D is uncertain. In germline, CDR1 is SQVTM, CDR2 ANQGSEA. V lost 7 bases to trimming and J lost 1 base, with 11 bases between them. The CDR3 is 12 amino acids. CDR3 sequence (DNA): TGCAGCGCTGCGGACGGATCCTACGAGCAGTACGTC. Protein sequence: CSAADGSYEQYV.

The chain is built from TRBV29-1 and TRBJ2-3, with a tentative D call TRBD2 (5 bases). V shed 1 base and J shed 6 bases, with 5 bases lying between them. There are 11 residues in the CDR3. In germline, CDR1 is SQVTM, CDR2 ANQGSEA. This CDR3 reads CSVEGGDTQYF. The DNA for the CDR3 is TGCAGCGTTGAAGGCGGGGATACGCAGTATTTT.

In its sample, this clonotype was seen a few times. The chain combines TRBV29-1 with TRBJ2-7; 9 bases are shared with TRBD2. The ends lost 0 bases at V and 2 bases at J; junction bases unmatched: 5. The CDR3 covers 15 residues. CDR1 is SQVTM and CDR2 is ANQGSEA in the germline V gene. The CDR3 region is CSVEEERGRAYEQYF. The CDR3 DNA reads as TGCAGCGTTGAAGAAGAGCGCGGGAGGGCCTACGAGCAGTACTTC.

This clonotype has just a few counts. V usage is TRBV29-1 and J usage is TRBJ2-3; 7 bases line up with TRBD2. Unmatched junction bases numbered 3, after V lost 6 bases and J lost 6 bases. Germline CDR1 and CDR2: SQVTM and ANQGSEA. This CDR3 contains 11 residues. Written as DNA, the CDR3 is TGCAGCGTGGGACTACTGGATACGCAGTATTTT. Translated, it gives CSVGLLDTQYF.

The chain has TRBV6-6 and TRBJ1-2; 12 nucleotides agree with TRBD1. Germline assignment: CDR1 MNHNY and CDR2 SVGAGI (reference sequence). CDR3 length: 16 residues. V dropped 6 bases and J dropped 7; count of bases not matched to a gene: 12. The CDR3 sequence: CASRRGSGQGAGGYTF. Here the CDR3 DNA reads TGTGCCAGCAGGCGCGGGTCGGGACAGGGGGCAGGTGGCTACACCTTC.

The V gene is TRBV20-1, the J gene TRBJ2-7; possibly TRBD1 or TRBD2 for D (5 bases each). Trimming cost V 7 bases and J 2 bases, with 15 bases left between them. CDR1 is DFQATT and CDR2 is SNEGSKA in the germline V gene (reference sequence). The CDR3 consists of 13 residues. The CDR3 reads CSVKGDRAYEQYF. The CDR3 bases are TGCAGTGTCAAAGGGGACCGCGCCTACGAGCAGTACTTC.

The chain couples TRBV20-1 to TRBJ1-5; a weak D match, TRBD1 (5 bases). V was trimmed by 2 bases and J by 0 bases, leaving 14 bases between them. The germline V gene encodes CDR1 DFQATT and CDR2 SNEGSKA (reference sequence). This CDR3 comprises 16 residues. The CDR3 sequence: CSARHRGRFSNQPQHF. The CDR3 DNA is TGCAGTGCTAGACATAGGGGCAGATTTAGCAATCAGCCCCAGCATTTT.